This T cell receptor beta chain was documented in a study of blood T cells in healthy people across ages. The overall study: Using template switching, researchers captured about one barcoded beta molecule for each two T cells.

CDR1 and CDR2 (germline): LNHNV, YYDKDF (reference sequence). The CDR3 consists of 13 residues. The ends were cut back, 3 bases at V and 13 bases at J, with 18 bases in the middle. Study outcomes and limitations: Long-lived donors carried more naive CD4+ cells and greater diversity than aged donors.

Points on this clonotype: As yet, its antigen is unknown.

Using a J-beta primer mix together with a sample-barcoded 5' primer, a second PCR was run for roughly 6 to 12 cycles. TCRdb reanalysed the 5' RACE reads using MiXCR and keeps one entry per CDR3 protein. This table has 1.4 million to 1.5 million distinct CDR3 sequences, roughly 40% appearing once. The sequenced sample was blood. This sequence joins TRBV15 and TRBJ2-5; the D gene could be TRBD1 or TRBD2 (5 bases each). This TCR derives from a woman aged 18-29 years in good health. The CDR3 bases are TGTGCCACCAGCAGGTCCACACCGCCGGGGACGTACTTC. Amino acid sequence: CATSRSTPPGTYF.